These T cell receptor beta chains were read from a single sample in a study of neurological immune-mediated disorders. From the 5' RACE reads, TCRdb called clonotypes with MiXCR, one entry per CDR3 protein. The sample lists nearly 30,000 distinct CDR3 sequences; 16% were seen once. Sequences were obtained from CD4+ T cells from blood. All receptors derive from a female donor with HTLV-1-associated myelopathy (HAM/TSP). The CDR3 runs from the conserved cysteine through the conserved F or W. Each record gives: J gene, clone size, V gene, D gene, CDR3 DNA, CDR3 protein. D genes are given only for firm matches. Clone size is shown for a subset of rows, as once, few, many or a class of expanded clone.

TRBJ1-6 | many | TRBV6-1 | TRBD1 | TGTGCCAGCAGCGACAGGGACAATTCACCCCTCCACTTT | CASSDRDNSPLHF
TRBJ2-7 | many | TRBV7-9 | TRBD1 | TGTGCCAGCAGAAACAGGGGCGACGAGCAGTACTTC | CASRNRGDEQYF
TRBJ2-1 | NA | TRBV7-8 | NA | TGTGCCAGCAGCGCCAGACGCCACAATGAGCAGTTCTTC | CASSARRHNEQFF
TRBJ2-2 | many | TRBV12-3/TRBV12-4 | NA | TGTGCCAGCGGCTTGGGACACAGGGCCGACACCGGGGAGCTGTTTTTT | CASGLGHRADTGELFF
TRBJ1-6 | many | TRBV20-1 | TRBD1 | TGCAGTGCTACCTCCAGGACAGGGAATGGGAATTCACCCCTCCACTTT | CSATSRTGNGNSPLHF
TRBJ2-5 | many | TRBV21-1 | NA | TGTGCCAGCAGCACTAAGCGGGAGGAGACCCAGTACTTC | CASSTKREETQYF
TRBJ1-3 | many | TRBV5-6 | NA | TGTGCCAGCAGCTTGTCCGCCCGGGACGAAAACACCATATATTTT | CASSLSARDENTIYF
TRBJ2-3 | many | TRBV6-2/TRBV6-3 | NA | TGTGCCAGCAGTTACTCGAGTACCAGTACGGTGGAGTATTTT | CASSYSSTSTVEYF
TRBJ2-1 | many | TRBV7-2 | NA | TGTGCCAGCAGCTTAGTGTCTAGCGCCTACAATGAGCAGTTCTTC | CASSLVSSAYNEQFF
TRBJ1-1 | NA | TRBV28 | NA | TGTGCCATCAGTGGATCAGGGGTCGAAGCTTTCTTT | CAISGSGVEAFF
TRBJ2-3 | medium-sized | TRBV7-2 | NA | TGTGCCAGCAGCTTAGACACAGATACGCAGTATTTT | CASSLDTDTQYF
TRBJ2-5 | many | TRBV5-1 | TRBD2 | TGCGCCAGCTATAGCGGGGGGGGATCAAAAGAGACCCAGTACTTC | CASYSGGGSKETQYF
TRBJ1-4 | many | TRBV7-9 | NA | TGTGCCAGCAGCACGGGACGGCTTAATGAAAAACTGTTTTTT | CASSTGRLNEKLFF
TRBJ2-7 | NA | TRBV29-1 | NA | TGCAGCGTTGTGACGGAGGAGGGCTACGAGCAGTACTTC | CSVVTEEGYEQYF
TRBJ2-7 | medium-sized | TRBV9 | TRBD2 | TGTGCCAGCAGCGCTAGCGGGAGGAGCGAGCAGTACTTC | CASSASGRSEQYF
TRBJ2-3 | many | TRBV7-2 | TRBD2 | TGTGCCAGCAGCTTAGGTCAGCGGGGGGGCCTTGATACGCAGTATTTT | CASSLGQRGGLDTQYF
TRBJ2-3 | many | TRBV5-5 | NA | TGTGCCAGCAGCTTTAATCCCGACCCTAGCACAGATACGCAGTATTTT | CASSFNPDPSTDTQYF
TRBJ1-1 | many | TRBV4-2 | TRBD1 | TGTGCCAGCAGCCAAGAGGAACAGGGGACTGAAGCTTTCTTT | CASSQEEQGTEAFF
TRBJ1-3 | many | TRBV5-1 | NA | TGCGCCAGCAGCCAAAGTCACAGCTCTGGAAACACCATATATTTT | CASSQSHSSGNTIYF
TRBJ1-1 | NA | TRBV7-2 | NA | NA | CASSLYICSARSPTASNTEAFF
TRBJ2-4 | many | TRBV2 | NA | TGTGCCAGCAGTGGCAATAAAGCCAAAAACATTCAGTACTTC | CASSGNKAKNIQYF
TRBJ2-3 | many | TRBV7-2 | NA | TGTGCCAGCAGCCCCTTCTCCAGGGGCGATACGCAGTATTTT | CASSPFSRGDTQYF
TRBJ1-1 | many | TRBV5-1 | NA | TGCGCCACCAGACAGCAAATGAACACTGAAGCTTTCTTT | CATRQQMNTEAFF
TRBJ2-3 | many | TRBV5-5 | NA | TGTGCCAGCAGCTTGAAGGCGGGCCTCAGCACAGATACGCAGTATTTT | CASSLKAGLSTDTQYF
TRBJ2-3 | medium-sized | TRBV7-2 | TRBD2 | TGTGCCAGCAGCTTGACTAGCGGGAGCACAGATACGCAGTATTTT | CASSLTSGSTDTQYF
TRBJ2-7 | many | TRBV6-1 | NA | TGTGCCAGCAGTGAAGCGCGGCATCCCTACGAGCAGTACTTC | CASSEARHPYEQYF
TRBJ2-1 | medium-sized | TRBV10-1 | TRBD2 | TGCGCCAGCAGTGCTGCGGGAGACTTGGGTGAGCAGTTCTTC | CASSAAGDLGEQFF
TRBJ1-2 | many | TRBV6-1 | NA | TGTGCCAGCAGCTACGCAAGGGGAAGTTATGGCTACACCTTC | CASSYARGSYGYTF
TRBJ1-5 | many | TRBV2 | NA | TGTGCCAGCACTGGCCGTGGGGTCAGGGTCTATAGCAATCAGCCCCAGCATTTT | CASTGRGVRVYSNQPQHF
TRBJ2-1 | many | TRBV3-1 | NA | TGTGCCAGCAGCCAAATAGGAGAAGCATGGAATGAGCAGTTCTTC | CASSQIGEAWNEQFF
TRBJ2-5 | many | TRBV29-1 | NA | TGCAGCGTTGACCTAGACCAGACCCAGTACTTC | CSVDLDQTQYF
TRBJ2-3 | many | TRBV27 | TRBD2 | TGTGCCAGCATCGGTCCAGCCCAGCGGGGGCGCACAGATACGCAGTATTTT | CASIGPAQRGRTDTQYF
TRBJ2-7 | NA | TRBV4-2 | NA | NA | CASSFYICSAKRDSPYEQYF
TRBJ2-3 | many | TRBV10-3 | NA | TGTGCCATCAGAGCGGGACAACCCACAGATACGCAGTATTTT | CAIRAGQPTDTQYF
TRBJ1-1 | many | TRBV18 | NA | TGTGCCAGCTCGCCTCCGTTGACCCAGCGGTACACTGAAGCTTTCTTT | CASSPPLTQRYTEAFF
TRBJ2-3 | NA | TRBV27 | NA | TGTGACAGCAGTTTAGGCCACCCTCACTACACAGATACGCAGTATTTT | CDSSLGHPHYTDTQYF
TRBJ1-4 | many | TRBV7-2 | NA | TGTGCCAGCAGCCCCTCCCGGGTGGGTCAACGCTCGGTAAAACTGTTTTTT | CASSPSRVGQRSVKLFF
TRBJ2-1 | many | TRBV20-1 | TRBD2 | TGCAGTGCTAGCGAAACGGGACTAGCTAACAATGAGCAGTTCTTC | CSASETGLANNEQFF
TRBJ2-3 | many | TRBV12-3/TRBV12-4 | NA | TGTGCCAGCAGTCAAGGGGGAGATACGCAGTATTTT | CASSQGGDTQYF
TRBJ2-7 | many | TRBV7-2 | NA | TGTGCCAGCAGCTTAGAACATAAAAGCTCCTACGAGCAGTACTTC | CASSLEHKSSYEQYF
TRBJ2-5 | many | TRBV5-1 | NA | TGCGCCAGCAGCTTGGCGGGGTTAGCGACGCAAGAGACCCAGTACTTC | CASSLAGLATQETQYF
TRBJ1-2 | many | TRBV6-5 | NA | TGTGCCAGCAGTTCACTAGGCTATGGCTACACCTTC | CASSSLGYGYTF
TRBJ2-7 | many | TRBV7-2 | TRBD2 | TGTGCCAGCAGCTTAACTAGCGGGAGTGCCTACGAGCAGTACTTC | CASSLTSGSAYEQYF
TRBJ2-2 | many | TRBV18 | NA | TGTGCCAGCTCACCAAGGCCCGGGACGGGCACCGGGGAGCTGTTTTTT | CASSPRPGTGTGELFF
TRBJ1-1 | medium-sized | TRBV5-1 | TRBD1 | TGCGCCAGCAGCATCCAGGGGGCGAACACTGAAGCTTTCTTT | CASSIQGANTEAFF
TRBJ2-5 | many | TRBV5-1 | TRBD2 | TGCGCCAGCAGCCGTGGAGGGGAGGGTGGAGAGACCCAGTACTTC | CASSRGGEGGETQYF
TRBJ2-3 | many | TRBV29-1 | TRBD1 | TGCAGCGTGGGACAGGACACTAGCACAGATACGCAGTATTTT | CSVGQDTSTDTQYF
TRBJ2-7 | many | TRBV10-3 | TRBD2 | TGTGCCATCAGTGACGGACTAGCAGTTGAGCAGTACTTC | CAISDGLAVEQYF
TRBJ2-1 | NA | TRBV2 | TRBD2 | TGTGCCAGCAGTGATCTCGGGACTAGCGGGGGGCCCGGGCCCTATAATGAGCAGTTCTTC | CASSDLGTSGGPGPYNEQFF
TRBJ2-1 | many | TRBV29-1 | NA | TGCAGCGTTGAAGAGGGACACCTAAACAATGAGCAGTTCTTC | CSVEEGHLNNEQFF
TRBJ2-2 | many | TRBV18 | NA | TGTGCCAGCTCACCACGGCCACCCGGGGAGCTGTTTTTT | CASSPRPPGELFF
TRBJ1-5 | NA | TRBV30 | TRBD1 | TGTGCCTGGACGGGACAGGTGAATTCGCCCCAGCATTTT | CAWTGQVNSPQHF
TRBJ2-1 | few | TRBV29-1 | NA | TGCAGCGTTGGTTCAGTTAGGGACGGCAATGAGCAGTTCTTC | CSVGSVRDGNEQFF
TRBJ1-1 | NA | TRBV11-1 | NA | TGTGCCAGCAGCCCCCCAGGAGGGGGGCTCACTGAAGCTTTCTTT | CASSPPGGGLTEAFF
TRBJ1-5 | many | TRBV5-1 | NA | TGCGCCAGCAGCCTGAAAAGGGAAAATCAGCCCCAGCATTTT | CASSLKRENQPQHF